These 20 T cell receptor beta chains originate from one sample sequenced in a study of T cell repertoires in cytomegalovirus infection. One entry per CDR3 protein, called by TCRdb with MiXCR from the reads. The table has approximately 110,000 distinct CDR3 sequences, 10% seen once; the top ten hold approximately 30%. No antigens are known for them. The sequencing input was PBMCs, sequenced either directly or after in vitro stimulation (not recorded which). Receptor source: a human donor in good health (CMV status not recorded). Some clones in this sample may be carry-over from other donors' samples.

This clonotype was recorded many times. This sequence joins TRBV7-2 and TRBJ2-3; D unresolved. Germline CDR1 and CDR2: SGHTA and FQGNSA. The CDR3 totals 12 residues. V was cut by 3 bases and J by 6 bases, with 7 bases left in between. CDR3 residues: CASSFPGDTQYF. CDR3 in DNA: TGTGCCAGCAGCTTTCCAGGCGATACGCAGTATTTT.

The sample holds many counts of this clonotype. The chain links TRBV7-3 to TRBJ2-5, with TRBD1 matching 7 bases. The CDR3 consists of 15 residues. The V gene's germline CDR1 is SGHTA and CDR2 FQGTGA. V dropped 5 bases and J dropped 5; count of bases not matched to a gene: 11. The CDR3 sequence is CASSPGQGVFETQYF. CDR3 nucleotide sequence: TGTGCCAGCAGCCCGGGGCAGGGGGTTTTCGAGACCCAGTACTTC.

This clonotype was detected many times. The chain is built from TRBV7-2 and TRBJ1-6; no definite D call. The germline gives CDR1 SGHTA, CDR2 FQGNSA. The CDR3 extends over 13 amino acids. V was cut by 0 bases and J by 7 bases, with 4 bases left in between. Here the CDR3 reads CASSLAANSPLHF. In nucleotides, the CDR3 is TGTGCCAGCAGCTTAGCGGCCAATTCACCCCTCCACTTT. Using reference TRBV7-2 and TRBJ1-6 for the parts outside the CDR3, the full variable domain is GAGVSQSPSNKVTEKGKDVELRCDPISGHTALYWYRQSLGQGLEFLIYFQGNSAPDKSGLPSDRFSAERTGGSVSTLTIQRTQQEDSAVYLCASSLAANSPLHFGNGTRLTVT.

In its sample, this clonotype was seen many times. The chain employs TRBV7-2 and TRBJ2-1; 7 bases align to TRBD2. This CDR3 comprises 14 residues. Germline CDR1 and CDR2: SGHTA and FQGNSA. The V segment lost 1 base and the J segment 6 bases; nucleotides outside the gene matches: 3. The CDR3 loop reads CASSLGGSLNEQFF. Written as DNA, the CDR3 is TGTGCCAGCAGCTTAGGCGGGAGCCTCAATGAGCAGTTCTTC.

A single count supports this clonotype. Germline is not matched at one junction end, which may reflect a read error. The chain uses TRBV6-2 or TRBV6-3 and TRBJ2-7; D gene unclear. Germline CDR1 and CDR2: MNHEY and SVGEGT. CDR3 length equals 11 residues. CDR3 sequence (DNA): TGTCCCAGCAGAGAGTCCGGCGAGCAGTACTTC. Protein sequence: CPSRESGEQYF.

This clonotype was seen ten or more times. The gene calls are TRBV11-2 and TRBJ1-6; 10 positions match TRBD1. The germline gives CDR1 SGHAT, CDR2 FQNNGV. After removal of 3 bases from V and 9 bases from J, the junction contained 5 bases not matched to a gene. The CDR3 has 15 amino acids. The CDR3 DNA is TGTGCCAGCAGCTTGGCCAGGGACAGGGGTTCACCCCTCCACTTT. The encoded protein is CASSLARDRGSPLHF.

In its sample, this clonotype was seen many times. The CDR3 loop is CATTGTSGSPAYNEQFF. In nucleotides, the CDR3 is TGTGCCACCACCGGGACTAGCGGGAGCCCCGCTTACAATGAGCAGTTCTTC. The chain uses TRBV10-3 and TRBJ2-1; 14 nucleotides match TRBD2. The J segment lost 4 bases and the V segment lost 10 bases, leaving 12 bases of the junction unmatched. The germline V gene encodes CDR1 ENHRY and CDR2 SYGVKD. The CDR3 runs to 17 residues.

J is TRBJ2-4 and V is TRBV5-6; D remains unclear. V shed 0 bases and J shed 6 bases, with 10 bases lying between them. CDR3 length equals 14 residues. Per the germline V gene, CDR1 is SGHDT and CDR2 is YYEEEE. CDR3 amino acids: CASSLGPERNIQYF. CDR3 nucleotide sequence: TGTGCCAGCAGCTTGGGACCAGAGAGAAACATTCAGTACTTC.

This clonotype was picked up many times. The chain links TRBV29-1 to TRBJ2-2, with TRBD2 identical over 10 bases. CDR1 is SQVTM and CDR2 is ANQGSEA in the germline V gene. The CDR3 is made up of 16 amino acids. V was clipped by 3 bases and J by 1 base; unmatched bases: 5. In nucleotides, the CDR3 is TGCAGCGTTGAGGCTAGCGGGAGATTGAACACCGGGGAGCTGTTTTTT. The encoded protein is CSVEASGRLNTGELFF.

This clonotype was recorded many times. The genes are TRBV7-3 and TRBJ1-1; the D is unclear. CDR1 is SGHTA and CDR2 is FQGTGA in the germline V gene. V lost 1 base, J lost 1 base, and 16 bases lay in between. The CDR3 length is 17 residues. CDR3 DNA: TGTGCCAGCAGCTTAAGGATCCGGCCTTTGGGGAACACTGAAGCTTTCTTT. It yields the protein CASSLRIRPLGNTEAFF.

Many counts were recorded for this clonotype. The chain links TRBV6-2 or TRBV6-3 to TRBJ1-1; 9 bases align to TRBD1. From germline, CDR1 is MNHEY and CDR2 SVGEGT. V dropped 6 bases and J dropped 5; count of bases not matched to a gene: 13. The CDR3 spans 16 residues. As DNA, the CDR3 is TGTGCCAGCAGCCATCCCGGGACAGGGATTGGGACTGAAGCTTTCTTT. Its translation: CASSHPGTGIGTEAFF.

The gene calls are TRBV28 and TRBJ2-7, with 8 positions matching TRBD2. This CDR3 has 14 amino acids. The germline V gene encodes CDR1 MDHEN and CDR2 SYDVKM. Trimming took 2 bases from V and 2 from J; bases not matched to a gene: 2. Here the CDR3 DNA reads TGTGCCAGCAGTTTAACTAGCGGAGCCTACGAGCAGTACTTC. It encodes CASSLTSGAYEQYF.

CDR3 coding DNA: TGTGCCAGCAGTTTAGCTCGGTTGGACACTGAAGCTTTCTTT. Residues: CASSLARLDTEAFF. The chain is built from TRBV28 and TRBJ1-1, with D uncertain. This CDR3 has 14 residues. Between the trimmed V and J ends, which lost 2 bases and 3 bases, there was a span of 10 bases. Germline CDR1 is MDHEN and CDR2 is SYDVKM.

The V and J genes are TRBV24-1 and TRBJ2-1; unclear D gene. The CDR3 loop spans 16 amino acids. Germline CDR1 and CDR2: KGHDR and SFDVKD. The V and J ends lost 7 bases and 0 bases respectively, with 15 bases between them. The CDR3 DNA sequence: TGTGCCACCAGCGACATCTCCACCATCTCCTACAATGAGCAGTTCTTC. Translation gives CATSDISTISYNEQFF.

This clonotype was seen at least ten times. The chain joins TRBV7-2 to TRBJ2-3; 8 bases align to TRBD2. In germline, CDR1 is SGHTA, CDR2 FQGNSA. V lost 1 base to trimming and J lost 6 bases; unmatched junction nucleotides: 6. This CDR3 is built from 15 residues. CDR3 nucleotide sequence: TGTGCCAGCAGCTTAGTCCCAGCGGGGGCGGATACGCAGTATTTT. Protein product: CASSLVPAGADTQYF.

At least ten counts were recorded for this clonotype. The chain carries TRBV7-9 and TRBJ1-1; no clear D. Germline lookup yields CDR1 SEHNR and CDR2 FQNEAQ (reference sequence). This CDR3 has 15 amino acids. V lost 2 bases, J lost 0 bases, and 10 bases lay in between. The CDR3 spells CASSLTSMVNTEAFF. Written as DNA, the CDR3 is TGTGCCAGCAGCTTAACTTCTATGGTGAACACTGAAGCTTTCTTT.

This clonotype was counted between two and nine times. This chain joins TRBV30 and TRBJ2-7, with TRBD1 as a possible D gene (5 bases). The CDR3 spans 13 residues. Germline loops: CDR1 GTSNPN, CDR2 SVGIG (reference sequence). V lost 0 bases and J lost 3, with 9 bases in between. CDR3: CAWSVGDDYEQYF. The CDR3, as DNA: TGTGCCTGGAGTGTAGGGGATGACTACGAGCAGTACTTC.

This clonotype was observed a handful of times. V is TRBV19 and J is TRBJ2-7; D might be TRBD1 or TRBD2, each matching 5 bases. CDR1 is LNHDA, CDR2 SQIVND, per germline (reference sequence). The CDR3 loop spans 15 amino acids. V was pared by 1 base and J by 3 bases, with 13 bases between. The CDR3 reads CASSIGDGIYYEQYV. The CDR3 nucleotides read TGTGCCAGTAGTATAGGGGACGGAATCTACTACGAGCAGTACGTC.

The chain joins TRBV9 to TRBJ2-1; no firm D call. Trimming took off 0 bases at V and 0 bases at J, with 7 bases between the two ends. The germline V gene has CDR1 SGDLS and CDR2 YYNGEE. The CDR3 totals 15 residues. Written as DNA, the CDR3 is TGTGCCAGCAGCGTAGCGGAGTTCTCCTACAATGAGCAGTTCTTC. It yields the protein CASSVAEFSYNEQFF.

This clonotype was observed a handful of times. The chain employs TRBV28 and TRBJ1-2; D is undetermined. Germline CDR1 is MDHEN and CDR2 is SYDVKM. This CDR3 is 13 amino acids long. Trimming left V 0 bases short and J 5 bases short, with 7 bases between. The chain's CDR3 is CASSLWGLYGYTF. CDR3 bases: TGTGCCAGCAGTTTATGGGGTTTATATGGCTACACCTTC.